Detailed here is one T cell receptor beta chain. The data were obtained in a study of blood T cell repertoires in COVID-19. Study background: Specimens from acute and convalescent COVID-19 originated in the United States, Italy and Spain. PBMCs, B-cell-depleted T cells, or T cells were the source of the cDNA or gDNA that made up the material.

How the authors handled the data: Using reference gene primer amplification, nucleated cell counts were estimated. The method was immunoSEQ multiplex PCR; TCRdb's version includes in-frame clones alone and lacks a portion of them. That table gives V, J and clone size, and the DNA gave D and trimming. In the table there are some 180,000 clones, more than 70% of which are singletons. Between the trimmed V and J ends, which lost 5 bases and 6 bases, there was a span of 14 bases. The germline V gene has CDR1 SGHTA and CDR2 FQGNSA. This CDR3 is built from 15 residues. The chain recombines TRBV7-2 with TRBJ1-6; D is possibly TRBD1 (5 bases). The clonotype originates from a woman aged 60 to 75 with acute or convalescent COVID-19. Material for sequencing was peripheral blood. CDR3 nucleotides: TGTGCCAGCAGCCTTTCTGGCGGGGGTAATTCACCCCTCCACTTT. As protein: CASSLSGGGNSPLHF.